The rows below give T cell receptor beta chains drawn from one sample of a study of blood T cells in healthy people across ages. A single record per CDR3 protein comes from TCRdb applying MiXCR to the 5' RACE reads. Of over a million distinct CDR3 sequences in the sample, roughly 43% were seen once. The specimen sequenced was blood. The origin of the receptors is a woman aged 18-29 years in good health. The conserved cysteine and the conserved F or W are not part of the CDR3 here.

TRBJ2-1 | TRBV7-2 | ASSPLGGSAGEQF
TRBJ2-1 | TRBV5-1 | ASSSTSGRDEQF
TRBJ2-5 | TRBV6-1 | ASSVGLAGPLQETQY
TRBJ1-2 | TRBV21-1 | APMPGYGYT
TRBJ1-1 | TRBV4-1 | ASSQMAGEGRGLGTEAF
TRBJ2-3 | TRBV7-9 | ASSLGTGGRTDTQY
TRBJ2-7 | TRBV28 | ASSAARGDRSYEQY
TRBJ1-5 | TRBV6-1 | ASSEADQGSPQH
TRBJ2-1 | TRBV9 | ASSVLGVRGYNEQF
TRBJ2-1 | TRBV20-1 | SANTGYNEQF
TRBJ1-2 | TRBV5-1 | ASSLSDRSYGYT
TRBJ2-1 | TRBV9 | ASSVAGGFHEQF
TRBJ1-2 | TRBV29-1 | SAAEGSDYGYT
TRBJ2-1 | TRBV28 | ASSQGAKNEQF
TRBJ2-3 | TRBV29-1 | SAGTATDTQY
TRBJ2-1 | TRBV29-1 | SVDRRAGSGQQF
TRBJ1-5 | TRBV5-8 | ASSHGQGDNQPRH
TRBJ2-4 | TRBV21-1 | ASSIPGASSGFAKNIQY
TRBJ1-2 | TRBV19 | ASSIKGMNGYT
TRBJ1-1 | TRBV5-1 | ASSTALMGGNTEAF
. | TRBV20-1 | SARPPGQGSYEQY
TRBJ2-3 | TRBV6-2/TRBV6-3 | ASSPTGTSGKGVGTDTQY
TRBJ2-7 | TRBV5-1 | ASSLALIASYEQY
TRBJ1-6 | TRBV5-1 | ASSTNRGYNSPLH